One sample yielded the 15 T cell receptor beta chains listed below, sequenced in a study of T cells after yellow fever vaccination. TCRdb re-derived calls from the 5' RACE reads in MiXCR, one entry per CDR3 protein. Of roughly 310,000 distinct CDR3 sequences in the sample, less than 4.5% were seen once. The specimen was PBMCs, collected on the day of the yellow fever booster vaccination. The receptors stem from a young man who received the YFV17D yellow fever vaccine.

This clonotype was seen a handful of times. The chain combines TRBV4-1 with TRBJ2-5, with 8 bases matching TRBD1. The ends lost 4 bases at V and 0 bases at J; junction bases unmatched: 4. The CDR3 runs 15 residues. From germline, CDR1 is MGHRA and CDR2 YSYEKL. Written as DNA, the CDR3 is TGCGCCAGCAGCCCGGACAGGGACCACCAAGAGACCCAGTACTTC. Amino acid sequence: CASSPDRDHQETQYF.

Remarks on this clonotype: A much larger clone differs by one base, so this may be a read error. The chain is built from TRBV5-1 and TRBJ2-5; 9 bases map to TRBD2. Looked up from germline, CDR1 is SGHRS and CDR2 is YFSETQ. The CDR3 consists of 15 residues. J gave up 5 bases and V 1 base, and 6 bases lay outside the gene matches. CDR3 region: CASSLSGGPAETQYF. DNA for the CDR3: TGCGCCAGCAGCTTGAGCGGGGGGCCAGCGGAGACCCAGTACTTC.

The CDR3 sequence: CAWSRGLGGYTF. The CDR3 nucleotides read TGTGCCTGGTCTAGGGGGCTAGGCGGCTACACCTTC. This chain uses TRBV30 with TRBJ1-2; TRBD1 aligns across 7 bases. There are 12 residues in the CDR3. The germline V gene encodes CDR1 GTSNPN and CDR2 SVGIG (reference sequence). The trim removed 5 bases at V and 8 bases at J, leaving 8 bases unmatched.

The rearrangement joins TRBV4-3 to TRBJ2-1; no clear D. The CDR3 spans 16 residues. Germline CDR1 is LGHNA and CDR2 is YSLEER. V was shortened by 0 bases and J by 0 bases, with 9 bases between the two germline ends. The CDR3 here is CASSQERWSSYNEQFF. The DNA of the CDR3 is TGCGCCAGCAGCCAAGAAAGGTGGAGCTCCTACAATGAGCAGTTCTTC.

Ten or more counts support this clonotype. The gene calls are TRBV5-4 and TRBJ2-1; D remains unclear. The CDR3 runs to 15 residues. V gave up 4 bases and J gave up 0 bases, with 11 bases separating them. Germline V gene sequence: CDR1 SGHNT, CDR2 YYREEE (reference sequence). The DNA for the CDR3 is TGTGCCAGCAGCCCCGAGTCGAGCTCCTACAATGAGCAGTTCTTC. Translated: CASSPESSSYNEQFF. The full variable domain, completed using reference TRBV5-4 and TRBJ2-1, is ETGVTQSPTHLIKTRGQQVTLRCSSQSGHNTVSWYQQALGQGPQFIFQYYREEENGRGNFPPRFSGLQFPNYSSELNVNALELDDSALYLCASSPESSSYNEQFFGPGTRLTVL.

In this sample, this clonotype turned up many times. The DNA for the CDR3 is TGTGCCAGCAGCTTTACTAGCAGCAATGAGCAGTTCTTC. Protein: CASSFTSSNEQFF. The chain is built from TRBV11-2 and TRBJ2-1, with D perhaps TRBD2 (6 bases). Trimming stripped 3 bases from V and 6 bases from J, with 9 bases between. The CDR3 spans 13 residues. The germline V gene encodes CDR1 SGHAT and CDR2 FQNNGV.

This clonotype was picked up a small number of times. The chain is built from TRBV20-1 and TRBJ2-7; D possibly matches TRBD1 or TRBD2 (5 bases each). Per the germline V gene, CDR1 is DFQATT and CDR2 is SNEGSKA (reference sequence). The CDR3 runs to 14 residues. The V and J ends lost 3 bases and 2 bases respectively, with 14 bases between them. The CDR3 sequence: CSARPPGPAYEQYF. CDR3 DNA sequence: TGCAGTGCTAGGCCACCGGGACCGGCCTACGAGCAGTACTTC.

There are many counts of this clonotype. The V gene is TRBV18, the J gene TRBJ2-1; 9 nucleotides line up with TRBD1. CDR1 KGHSH and CDR2 LQKENI come from the germline V gene. J was trimmed by 5 bases and V by 3 bases; bases with no gene match: 5. The CDR3 runs 15 residues. CDR3 nucleotides: TGTGCCAGCTCACCTCTATGGGACAGGGACAATGAGCAGTTCTTC. Translating it yields CASSPLWDRDNEQFF.

This clonotype was detected only a few times. The V and J genes are TRBV29-1 and TRBJ2-3; D is undetermined. The V gene's germline CDR1 is SQVTM and CDR2 ANQGSEA. V was shortened by 5 bases and J by 8 bases, with 20 bases between the two germline ends. The CDR3 is made up of 14 amino acids. CDR3 protein: CSVSRESPVGTQYF. Here the CDR3 DNA reads TGCAGCGTTTCAAGGGAATCCCCAGTCGGTACGCAGTATTTT.

In this sample, this clonotype turned up many times. The gene calls are TRBV4-1 and TRBJ2-7; tentatively, D is TRBD2 (5 bases). With 0 bases removed from V and 3 bases from J, the gap between germline ends came to 12 bases. This CDR3 region has 15 residues. Germline CDR1 MGHRA, CDR2 YSYEKL. In DNA form, the CDR3 reads TGCGCCAGCAGCCAAGAACGACATGAGGGCTACGAGCAGTACGTC. Translation gives CASSQERHEGYEQYV.

This clonotype was recorded a few times. CDR3 in DNA: TGTGCCAGCAGCCACGCGCTCGGGCAGTTCTTC. This encodes CASSHALGQFF. This chain uses TRBV3-1 with TRBJ2-1; D is unresolved. Germline V gives CDR1 LGHDT, CDR2 YNNKEL (reference sequence). The CDR3 consists of 11 residues. Trimming left V 3 bases short and J 12 bases short, with 9 bases between.

The chain has TRBV7-2 and TRBJ1-5; no clear D gene. The CDR3 has 15 residues. V was clipped by 1 base and J by 2 bases, with 9 bases between them. Germline CDR1 is SGHTA and CDR2 is FQGNSA. The CDR3 DNA follows: TGTGCCAGCAGCTTAGTGCATGGCGGCAATCAGCCCCAGCATTTT. Its translation is CASSLVHGGNQPQHF.

This clonotype was seen many times. The chain employs TRBV27 and TRBJ1-1, with D hard to call. V lost 4 bases to trimming and J lost 2 bases, with 8 bases between them. This CDR3 contains 13 residues. The germline CDR1 and CDR2 sequences are MNHEY and SMNVEV (reference sequence). The CDR3 DNA reads TGTGCCAGCAGTTCCTGGGAAAACACTGAAGCTTTCTTT. Translation gives CASSSWENTEAFF.

V gene TRBV6-5 combines with J gene TRBJ2-5, with D tentatively TRBD2 (6 bases). Germline V gene data show CDR1 as MNHEY and CDR2 as SVGAGI. CDR3 length equals 13 residues. Trimming cost V 7 bases and J 4 bases, with 13 bases left between them. The DNA for the CDR3 is TGTGCCAGCACCAATCCGGGAGTAGAGACCCAGTACTTC. It specifies CASTNPGVETQYF.

This clonotype was found a few times. The chain employs TRBV5-1 and TRBJ1-6; TRBD1 is a possible D gene (6 bases). This CDR3 spans 14 amino acids. The germline V gene has CDR1 SGHRS and CDR2 YFSETQ. Deletions cut 2 bases from V and 5 bases from J, with 8 bases between. As DNA, the CDR3 is TGCGCCAGCAGCTTAACAGGGAATAATTCACCCCTCCACTTT. It encodes CASSLTGNNSPLHF.